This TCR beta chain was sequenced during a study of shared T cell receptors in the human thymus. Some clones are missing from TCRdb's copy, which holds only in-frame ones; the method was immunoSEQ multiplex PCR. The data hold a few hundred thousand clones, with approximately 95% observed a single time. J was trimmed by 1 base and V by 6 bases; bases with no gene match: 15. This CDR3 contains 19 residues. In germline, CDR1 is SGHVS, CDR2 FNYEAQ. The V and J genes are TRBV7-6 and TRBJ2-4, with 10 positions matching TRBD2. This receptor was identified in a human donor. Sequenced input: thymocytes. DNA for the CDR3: TGTGCCAGCAGACTATCTTCCCGGGCTAGCGGGAGTGCCAAAAACATTCAGTACTTC. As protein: CASRLSSRASGSAKNIQYF.